The 31 T cell receptor beta chains given below trace back to one sample, sequenced in a study of post-analysis software for immune sequencing data. These receptors have no known antigen. Study results and caveats: The study found TRBV5-6, TRBV5-1 and TRBV20-1 among a few TRBV segments more frequent in patients than controls.

The TCR beta cDNA libraries contained unique molecular identifiers. One entry per CDR3 protein results from TCRdb running MiXCR on the PCR reads. The table records 450,000 or so distinct CDR3 sequences, approximately 45% of them present only once. Sequenced sample: blood. The receptors stem from a girl aged 10-17 years with multiple sclerosis.

The gene calls are TRBV5-1 and TRBJ2-5; D perhaps matches TRBD2 (6 bases). The CDR3 contains 15 residues. Trimming left V 1 base short and J 4 bases short, with 14 bases between. In germline, CDR1 is SGHRS, CDR2 YFSETQ. Here the CDR3 reads CASSLSGGARETQYF. Written as DNA, the CDR3 is TGCGCCAGCAGCTTGTCCGGGGGAGCTCGAGAGACCCAGTACTTC.

This chain joins TRBV24-1 and TRBJ2-3; TRBD2 matches 8 bases. V gave up 4 bases and J gave up 4 bases; unmatched junction bases: 0. Germline loops: CDR1 KGHDR, CDR2 SFDVKD. The CDR3 loop spans 13 amino acids. The CDR3 DNA is TGTGCCACCAGTGAAGCGGGAGCAGATACGCAGTATTTT. It yields the protein CATSEAGADTQYF.

This clonotype came up a few times. This chain links TRBV18 with TRBJ1-5; a possible D gene is TRBD1 (6 bases). With 2 bases removed from V and 2 bases from J, the gap between germline ends came to 10 bases. The CDR3 has 15 amino acids. Germline lookup yields CDR1 KGHSH and CDR2 LQKENI. The CDR3 nucleotides read TGTGCCAGCTCACCATTCCACAGGGGCAATCAGCCCCAGCATTTT. This codes for CASSPFHRGNQPQHF.

The V and J genes are TRBV6-2 or TRBV6-3 and TRBJ2-7; D assignment may be TRBD1 or TRBD2 (5 bases each). There are 13 residues in the CDR3. V lost 7 bases to trimming and J lost 0 bases, with 10 bases between them. Germline CDR1 reads MNHEY; CDR2 reads SVGEGT. CDR3 coding DNA: TGTGCCAGCACCCGGGACCACTCCTACGAGCAGTACTTC. Amino acid sequence: CASTRDHSYEQYF.

This chain joins TRBV6-5 and TRBJ2-1; 8 bases line up with TRBD2. Germline V CDR1 and CDR2: MNHEY, SVGAGI. V lost 2 bases and J lost 8; bases outside the gene matches: 8. The CDR3 is 15 residues long. The DNA of the CDR3 is TGTGCCAGCAGTTACCCCGGGACTAGAGTCGATGAGCAGTTCTTC. Its protein product is CASSYPGTRVDEQFF.

The V and J genes are TRBV12-3 or TRBV12-4 and TRBJ2-7; 7 bases agree with TRBD1. The CDR3 extends over 13 amino acids. V was clipped by 8 bases and J by 6 bases; unmatched bases: 10. The CDR3 nucleotides are TGTGCCAGCTCACAGGGGTTCCCCTCCGAGCAGTACTTC. It codes for CASSQGFPSEQYF.

The V gene is TRBV9, the J gene TRBJ1-4; 8 bases fit TRBD1. V lost 2 bases and J lost 3; bases outside the gene matches: 9. Germline V gene sequence: CDR1 SGDLS, CDR2 YYNGEE. This CDR3 has 17 residues. For the CDR3, the DNA is TGTGCCAGCAGCGTCGCAAGGCAGGGGGCGTCTAATGAAAAACTGTTTTTT. Its protein product is CASSVARQGASNEKLFF.

V and J are TRBV28 and TRBJ2-1, with 7 positions matching TRBD2. The germline V gene encodes CDR1 MDHEN and CDR2 SYDVKM. J lost 4 bases, V lost 2 bases, and 8 bases had no gene match. The CDR3 is 16 residues long. DNA for the CDR3: TGTGCCAGCAGTTTACTCACGGGAGCGGGATACAATGAGCAGTTCTTC. This sequence encodes CASSLLTGAGYNEQFF.

This sequence joins TRBV7-9 and TRBJ2-3; 13 bases are a match to TRBD2. CDR3 length equals 17 residues. Germline CDR1 is SEHNR and CDR2 is FQNEAQ (reference sequence). Trimming removed 1 base from V and 3 bases from J; junction bases left unmatched: 4. CDR3 coding DNA: TGTGCCAGCAGCTTAGATTGGGGACTAGCGGGAACAGATACGCAGTATTTT. Encoded protein: CASSLDWGLAGTDTQYF.

This clonotype was picked up one time. Mismatch with germline at one junction end may stem from a read error. The J gene is TRBJ1-1, the V gene TRBV5-6, with D perhaps matching TRBD1 (6 bases). Germline V CDR1 and CDR2: SGHDT, YYEEEE. This CDR3 comprises 15 residues. CDR3 residues: CASSYGGRVYTEAFF. The CDR3 nucleotides read TGTGCCAGCAGCTACGGGGGCAGGGTTTACACTGAGGCTTTCTTT.

J is TRBJ1-2 and V is TRBV20-1; D is unresolved. V was pared by 5 bases and J by 0 bases, with 7 bases between. The germline V gene has CDR1 DFQATT and CDR2 SNEGSKA (reference sequence). This CDR3 has 12 residues. DNA for the CDR3: TGCAGTGCTGGCAGTACTAACTATGGCTACACCTTC. This translates into CSAGSTNYGYTF.

This clonotype came up a few times. The V gene is TRBV6-2 or TRBV6-3, the J gene TRBJ2-7, with a tentative D call TRBD2 (5 bases). V was cut by 0 bases and J by 5 bases, with 8 bases left in between. Germline CDR1 reads MNHEY; CDR2 reads SVGEGT. This CDR3 is 13 amino acids long. The DNA for the CDR3 is TGTGCCAGCAGTTACTCCCGGGGAGACGAGCAGTACTTC. Its translation: CASSYSRGDEQYF.

This chain links TRBV28 with TRBJ2-7; D ambiguous. This CDR3 spans 14 amino acids. V lost 7 bases to trimming and J lost 6 bases, with 19 bases between them. CDR1 MDHEN and CDR2 SYDVKM come from the germline V gene. The CDR3 nucleotides are TGTGCCAGCACCTTTTCGGGCCAGCTCCGCGAGCAGTACTTC. Protein sequence: CASTFSGQLREQYF.

This clonotype was detected a few times. The rearrangement links TRBV18 to TRBJ2-7; D uncertain. Germline-derived CDR1 and CDR2 are KGHSH and LQKENI. This CDR3 spans 15 amino acids. Trimming stripped 1 base from V and 2 bases from J, with 12 bases between. DNA of the CDR3: TGTGCCAGCTCACCACAGGGTACGTTGGCCTACGAGCAGTACTTC. Translating gives CASSPQGTLAYEQYF.

A few counts support this clonotype. The V call is TRBV30, the J call TRBJ2-7; no definite D call. CDR1 and CDR2 from the germline V gene are GTSNPN and SVGIG (reference sequence). There are 13 residues in the CDR3. V shed 0 bases and J shed 1 base, with 7 bases lying between them. CDR3 bases: TGTGCCTGGAGTGTGTCTACGTCCTACGAGCAGTACTTC. This gives the protein CAWSVSTSYEQYF.

Only a few counts were recorded for this clonotype. The chain uses TRBV27 and TRBJ2-7; 12 nucleotides agree with TRBD2. The germline CDR1 and CDR2 sequences are MNHEY and SMNVEV (reference sequence). CDR3 length equals 15 residues. The ends lost 3 bases at V and 1 base at J; junction bases unmatched: 1. CDR3 sequence reads: CASSFGLAGSYEQYF. In DNA, the CDR3 is TGTGCCAGCAGTTTTGGACTAGCGGGGTCCTACGAGCAGTACTTC.

This chain joins TRBV10-3 and TRBJ2-5, with TRBD2 matching 7 bases. Germline V CDR1 and CDR2: ENHRY, SYGVKD. V gave up 10 bases and J gave up 1 base; unmatched junction bases: 6. The CDR3 is 13 amino acids. Here the CDR3 DNA reads TGTGCCACTCAGCGGGACCTCCAAGAGACCCAGTACTTC. Protein product: CATQRDLQETQYF.

The genes are TRBV27 and TRBJ2-7; D not resolved. The V gene's germline CDR1 is MNHEY and CDR2 SMNVEV (reference sequence). The V and J ends lost 3 bases and 3 bases respectively, with 9 bases between them. The CDR3 totals 13 residues. The CDR3 is CASSFTADYEQYF. CDR3 DNA sequence: TGTGCCAGCAGTTTTACAGCAGACTACGAGCAGTACTTC.

The chain employs TRBV6-5 and TRBJ1-1; D call uncertain. The germline gives CDR1 MNHEY, CDR2 SVGAGI. The V and J ends lost 2 bases and 3 bases respectively, with 13 bases between them. The length of the CDR3 is 15 residues. CDR3 region: CASSYPRGAYTEAFF. The DNA of the CDR3 is TGTGCCAGCAGTTACCCCCGCGGTGCGTACACTGAAGCTTTCTTT.

The chain carries TRBV12-3 or TRBV12-4 and TRBJ2-3; 9 bases align to TRBD2. J gave up 5 bases and V 6 bases, and 6 bases lay outside the gene matches. This CDR3 contains 14 residues. The CDR3 sequence: CASRSSGRGDTQYF. The DNA of the CDR3 is TGTGCCAGCAGGAGTAGCGGGAGAGGAGATACGCAGTATTTT.

This rearrangement joins TRBV12-3 or TRBV12-4 to TRBJ2-7, with D perhaps TRBD1 (6 bases). The V gene lost 2 bases and the J gene lost 5 bases, with 10 bases spanning the gap. The CDR3 contains 13 residues. The CDR3 DNA sequence: TGTGCCAGCAGTTTACAGGGGTATCACGAGCAGTACTTC. Encoded protein: CASSLQGYHEQYF.

This clonotype was picked up a small number of times. This chain uses TRBV7-8 with TRBJ2-3; a possible D gene is TRBD1 (6 bases). V was cut by 3 bases and J by 5 bases, with 21 bases left in between. This CDR3 has 17 residues. Looked up from germline, CDR1 is SGHVS and CDR2 is FQNEAQ. CDR3 residues: CASSLKPGQFRGDTQYF. The DNA of the CDR3 is TGTGCCAGCAGCTTGAAGCCTGGACAGTTTAGGGGAGATACGCAGTATTTT.

The DNA of the CDR3 is TGTGCCAGCAGCTTAGAAGGGACTAGAGCGGGCGAGCAGTACTTC. Amino acids: CASSLEGTRAGEQYF. The chain employs TRBV13 and TRBJ2-4, with 8 bases lining up with TRBD2. The DNA end is a closer match to TRBJ2-7, so the J assignment may be wrong. There are 15 residues in the CDR3. The germline V gene encodes CDR1 PRHDT and CDR2 FYEKMQ (reference sequence).

The rearrangement uses TRBV6-5 and TRBJ1-2; unclear D gene. CDR1 is MNHEY and CDR2 is SVGAGI in the germline V gene. There are 15 residues in the CDR3. Deletions cut 2 bases from V and 4 bases from J, with 14 bases between. DNA for the CDR3: TGTGCCAGCAGTTACGAGTTTGGCCTAGGCTATGGCTACACCTTC. Translation gives CASSYEFGLGYGYTF.

This sequence joins TRBV21-1 and TRBJ1-4; the D call TRBD1 from the table was never checked on the DNA. TRBV21-1 is an annotated pseudogene. CDR3 length: 17 amino acids. The CDR3 bases are TGTGCCAGCAGTTCCACGTATCGGACAGGGATCTATGAAAAACTGTTTTTT. This encodes CASSSTYRTGIYEKLFF.

This clonotype has only one observation. This sequence joins TRBV7-9 and TRBJ2-1; 9 bases are shared with TRBD2. The germline gives CDR1 SEHNR, CDR2 FQNEAQ (reference sequence). After removal of 4 bases from V and 0 bases from J, the junction contained 13 bases not matched to a gene. There are 19 residues in the CDR3. The CDR3 loop reads CASSWPGFISGSSYNEQFF. In DNA form, the CDR3 reads TGTGCCAGCAGCTGGCCCGGGTTTATTAGCGGGAGCTCCTACAATGAGCAGTTCTTC. Drawing the rest from reference TRBV7-9 and TRBJ2-1, the complete variable domain is DTGVSQNPRHKITKRGQNVTFRCDPISEHNRLYWYRQTLGQGPEFLTYFQNEAQLEKSRLLSDRFSAERPKGSFSTLEIQRTEQGDSAMYLCASSWPGFISGSSYNEQFFGPGTRLTVL.

This clonotype was picked up a small number of times. The genes are TRBV7-6 and TRBJ2-3, with 7 nucleotides matching TRBD2. Losses at the gene ends were 1 base for V and 4 bases for J; bases not matched to a gene: 5. The CDR3 totals 15 residues. In germline, CDR1 is SGHVS, CDR2 FNYEAQ. Here the CDR3 DNA reads TGTGCCAGCAGCTTAGGGGCGGGAGAGGCAGATACGCAGTATTTT. This sequence encodes CASSLGAGEADTQYF.

The genes are TRBV12-3 or TRBV12-4 and TRBJ2-3; D is unresolved. V gave up 4 bases and J gave up 8 bases, with 13 bases separating them. The CDR3 runs 13 residues. The DNA of the CDR3 is TGTGCCAGCAGTTCATATATGGGAAGTACGCAGTATTTT. Protein product: CASSSYMGSTQYF.

This clonotype was picked up one time. This sequence joins TRBV4-3 and TRBJ2-1; D may be TRBD2 (6 bases). The end of the DNA fits TRBJ2-7 better, so the J call may be wrong. This CDR3 region has 14 residues. The germline CDR1 and CDR2 sequences are LGHNA and YSLEER. The DNA of the CDR3 is TGCGCCAGCAGCCAAGAGACTAGGTCCTACGAGCAGTACTTC. This encodes CASSQETRSYEQYF.

This clonotype has a handful of counts. The V and J genes are TRBV9 and TRBJ2-4; D possibly matches TRBD1 or TRBD2 (5 bases each). The J call may be wrong; the DNA end is better matched by TRBJ2-7. This CDR3 spans 15 amino acids. CDR1 is SGDLS and CDR2 is YYNGEE in the germline V gene. CDR3 protein: CASSLSGTIRHEQYF. CDR3 DNA: TGTGCCAGCAGCCTCTCCGGGACCATACGCCACGAGCAGTACTTC.

The V gene is TRBV7-9, the J gene TRBJ1-2; D remains unclear. Per germline, CDR1 SEHNR and CDR2 FQNEAQ (reference sequence). V was clipped by 5 bases and J by 4 bases, with 14 bases between them. CDR3 length equals 14 residues. The CDR3 reads CASSAGRILYGYTF. The CDR3 region has the DNA TGTGCCAGCAGCGCCGGACGGATTCTCTATGGCTACACCTTC.